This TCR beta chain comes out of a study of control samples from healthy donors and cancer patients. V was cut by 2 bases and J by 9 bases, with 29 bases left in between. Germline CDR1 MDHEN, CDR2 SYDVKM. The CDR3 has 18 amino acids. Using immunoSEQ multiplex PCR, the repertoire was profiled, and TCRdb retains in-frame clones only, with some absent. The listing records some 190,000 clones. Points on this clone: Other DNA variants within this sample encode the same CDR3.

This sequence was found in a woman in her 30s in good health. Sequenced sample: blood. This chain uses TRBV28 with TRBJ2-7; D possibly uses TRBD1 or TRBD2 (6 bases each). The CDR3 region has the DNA TGTGCCAGCAGTTTACGGGGGCGGGGCAGGGGCTATTACGAGGGGCAGTACTTC. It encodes CASSLRGRGRGYYEGQYF.